This TCR beta chain originates from a study of molecular identifiers for immune sequencing clone quantification. Study findings and constraints: In CMV-specific effectors, clones above 20 copies held over 98% of molecules; naive, under 1%.

Previously reported methods and listed TCR primers produced the bulk TCR libraries. Each CDR3 protein is one row after TCRdb ran MiXCR on the PCR reads. The sample contains 300,000 to 400,000 distinct CDR3 sequences, roughly a quarter of which appear only once. Ten or more counts support this clonotype. Its target is unknown. The sample was naive CD8+ T cells from blood, with Jurkat cell RNA spiked in. Subset: FACS-sorted CD8+CD4-CCR7+CD45RA+ naive T cells. The sequence came from a human donor in good health. Some libraries in this study had Jurkat cell RNA spiked in.

The CDR3 sequence: CASSEWRQGPSYGYTF. In DNA form, the CDR3 reads TGTGCCAGCAGTGAATGGAGACAGGGACCCTCCTATGGCTACACCTTC. This chain joins TRBV6-1 and TRBJ1-2, with TRBD1 identical over 7 bases. The CDR3 covers 16 residues. The germline CDR1 and CDR2 sequences are MNHNS and SASEGT. Germline trimming cut 2 bases from V and 4 bases from J; bases unmatched to any gene: 10.